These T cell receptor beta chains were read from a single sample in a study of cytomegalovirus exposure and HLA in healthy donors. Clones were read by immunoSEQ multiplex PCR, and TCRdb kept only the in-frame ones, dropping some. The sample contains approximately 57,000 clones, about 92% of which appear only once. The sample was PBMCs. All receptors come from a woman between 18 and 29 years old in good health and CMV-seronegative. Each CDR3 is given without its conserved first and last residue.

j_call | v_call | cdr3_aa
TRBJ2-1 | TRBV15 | ATSRRDNEQF
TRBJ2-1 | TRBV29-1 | SVGVTEQF
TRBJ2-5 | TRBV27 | ASSLGYGGETQY
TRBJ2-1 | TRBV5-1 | ASSLPGVAGSYNEQF
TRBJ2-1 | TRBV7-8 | ASSLVLATYYNEQF
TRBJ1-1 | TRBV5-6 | ASSLDRGGTEAF
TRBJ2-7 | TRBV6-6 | ASISGNSYEQY
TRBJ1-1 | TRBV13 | ASSPPWGTAMNTEAF
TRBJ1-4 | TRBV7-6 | ASSLARQAGAEKLF
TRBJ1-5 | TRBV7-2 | ASSLGGGQPQH
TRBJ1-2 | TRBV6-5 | ASSTRKTGNYGYT